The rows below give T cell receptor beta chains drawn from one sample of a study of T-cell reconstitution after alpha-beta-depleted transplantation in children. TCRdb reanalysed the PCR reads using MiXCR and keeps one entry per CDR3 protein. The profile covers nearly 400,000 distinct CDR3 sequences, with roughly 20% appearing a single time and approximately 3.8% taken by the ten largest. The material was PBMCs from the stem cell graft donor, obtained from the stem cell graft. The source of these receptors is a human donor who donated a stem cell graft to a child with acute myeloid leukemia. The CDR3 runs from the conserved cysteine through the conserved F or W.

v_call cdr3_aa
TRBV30 CAGSHMLIYEQYF
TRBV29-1 CSAGTGQDTQYF
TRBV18 CASSPWTETEQYF
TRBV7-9 CASSSLAGGWIEQYF
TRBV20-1 CSARVNRVPYEQYF
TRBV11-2 CASSLGGAYNEQFF
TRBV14 CASSLFGQGSYNEQFF
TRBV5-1 CASSRSTSGRANEQFF
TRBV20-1 CSALAGARETQYF
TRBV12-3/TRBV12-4 CASSLVPKGEKLFF
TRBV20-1 CSASLAGGRETQYF
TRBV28 CATNYLLNTQYF
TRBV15 CATSPRTGGNSPLHF
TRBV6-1 CASSPTGLNQPQHF
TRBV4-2 CASSQVKLGTSGSWNTQYF
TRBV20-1 CSASSSAWYQETQYF
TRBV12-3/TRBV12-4 CASSFGGKGPQHF
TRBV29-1 CSVEVWGTDTQYF
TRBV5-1 CASSPSTGTAAYEQYF
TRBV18 CASSPVKTGANQPQHF
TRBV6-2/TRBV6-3 CASTGTDPDGYTF
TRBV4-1 CASSHGLRGVNSPLHF
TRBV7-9 CASSPVKEEQYF
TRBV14 CASSRTGLSYEQYF
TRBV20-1 CSARGVPGGLRETQYF
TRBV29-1 CSVETRQGGNYGYTF
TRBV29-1 CSVGDLLNTEAFF
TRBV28 CASAFSGPRPGELFF
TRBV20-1 CSARGLAGGSKNIQYF
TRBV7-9 CASSLALSGYTF